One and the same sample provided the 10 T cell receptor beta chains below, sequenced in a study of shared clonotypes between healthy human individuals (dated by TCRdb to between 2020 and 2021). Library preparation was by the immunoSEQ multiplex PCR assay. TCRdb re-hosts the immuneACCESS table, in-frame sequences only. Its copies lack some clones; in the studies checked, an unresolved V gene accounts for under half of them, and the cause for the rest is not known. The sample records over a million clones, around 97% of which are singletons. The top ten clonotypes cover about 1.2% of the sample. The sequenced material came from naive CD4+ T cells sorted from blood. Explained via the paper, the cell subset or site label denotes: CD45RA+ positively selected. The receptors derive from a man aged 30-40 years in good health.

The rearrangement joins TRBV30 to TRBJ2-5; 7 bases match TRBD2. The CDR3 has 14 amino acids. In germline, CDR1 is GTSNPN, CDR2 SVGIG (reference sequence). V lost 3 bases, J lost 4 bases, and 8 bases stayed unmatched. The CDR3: CAWSPGGIGETQYF. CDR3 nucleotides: TGTGCCTGGAGCCCCGGGGGGATTGGAGAGACCCAGTACTTC. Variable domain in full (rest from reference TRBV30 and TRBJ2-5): SQTIHQWPATLVQPVGSPLSLECTVEGTSNPNLYWYRQAAGRGLQLLFYSVGIGQISSEVPQNLSASRPQDRQFILSSKKLLLSDSGFYLCAWSPGGIGETQYFGPGTRLLVL.

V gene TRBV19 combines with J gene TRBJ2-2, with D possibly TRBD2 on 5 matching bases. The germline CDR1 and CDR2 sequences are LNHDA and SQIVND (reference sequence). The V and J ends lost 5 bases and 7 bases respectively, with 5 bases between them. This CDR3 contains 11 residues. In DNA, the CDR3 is TGTGCCAGTAGTGGAGGCGGGGAGCTGTTTTTT. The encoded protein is CASSGGGELFF.

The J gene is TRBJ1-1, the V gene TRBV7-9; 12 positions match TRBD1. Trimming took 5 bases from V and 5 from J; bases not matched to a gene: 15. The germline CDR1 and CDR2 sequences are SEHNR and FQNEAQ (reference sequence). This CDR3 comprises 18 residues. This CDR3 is CASSTPGQGAFRTTEAFF. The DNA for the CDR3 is TGTGCCAGCAGCACGCCGGGACAGGGGGCTTTCCGTACTACTGAAGCTTTCTTT.

CDR3 region: CASSFAGGYTEAFF. CDR3 nucleotide sequence: TGTGCCAGCAGTTTTGCGGGCGGGTACACTGAAGCTTTCTTT. This sequence joins TRBV27 and TRBJ1-1; no clear D. Germline CDR1 is MNHEY and CDR2 is SMNVEV (reference sequence). CDR3 length: 14 amino acids. Deletions cut 3 bases from V and 3 bases from J, with 11 bases between.

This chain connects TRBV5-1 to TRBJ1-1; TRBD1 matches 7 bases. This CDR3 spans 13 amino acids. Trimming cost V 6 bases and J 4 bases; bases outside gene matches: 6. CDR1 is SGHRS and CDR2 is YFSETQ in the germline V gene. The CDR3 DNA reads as TGCGCCAGCACGCAGGGGGGGCCCACTGAAGCTTTCTTT. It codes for CASTQGGPTEAFF. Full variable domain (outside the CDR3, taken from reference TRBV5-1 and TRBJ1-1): KAGVTQTPRYLIKTRGQQVTLSCSPISGHRSVSWYQQTPGQGLQFLFEYFSETQRNKGNFPGRFSGRQFSNSRSEMNVSTLELGDSALYLCASTQGGPTEAFFGQGTRLTVV.

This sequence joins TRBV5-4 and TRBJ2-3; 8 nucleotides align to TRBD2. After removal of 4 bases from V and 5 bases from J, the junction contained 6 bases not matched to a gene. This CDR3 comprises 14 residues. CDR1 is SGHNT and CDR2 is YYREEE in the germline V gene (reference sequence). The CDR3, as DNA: TGTGCCAGCAGCCGGACTAGCCGATTAGATACGCAGTATTTT. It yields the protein CASSRTSRLDTQYF. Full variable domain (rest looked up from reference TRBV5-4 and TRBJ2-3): ETGVTQSPTHLIKTRGQQVTLRCSSQSGHNTVSWYQQALGQGPQFIFQYYREEENGRGNFPPRFSGLQFPNYSSELNVNALELDDSALYLCASSRTSRLDTQYFGPGTRLTVL.

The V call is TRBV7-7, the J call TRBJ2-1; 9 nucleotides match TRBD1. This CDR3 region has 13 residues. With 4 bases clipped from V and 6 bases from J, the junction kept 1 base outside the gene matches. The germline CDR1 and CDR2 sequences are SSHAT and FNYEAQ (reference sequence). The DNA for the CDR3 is TGTGCCAGCAGCTCACAGGGGGCCAATGAGCAGTTCTTC. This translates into CASSSQGANEQFF.

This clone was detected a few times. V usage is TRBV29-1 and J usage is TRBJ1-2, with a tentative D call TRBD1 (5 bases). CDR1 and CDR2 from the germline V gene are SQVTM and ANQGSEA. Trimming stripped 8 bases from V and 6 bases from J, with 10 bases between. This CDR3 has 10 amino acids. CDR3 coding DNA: TGCAGCATATACAGGAATGGCTACACCTTC. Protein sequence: CSIYRNGYTF.

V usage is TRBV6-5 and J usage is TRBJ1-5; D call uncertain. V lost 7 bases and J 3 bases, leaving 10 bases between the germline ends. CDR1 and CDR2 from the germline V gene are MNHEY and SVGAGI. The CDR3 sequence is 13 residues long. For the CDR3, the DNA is TGTGCCAGCACTGTCAGTTACAATCAGCCCCAGCATTTT. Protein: CASTVSYNQPQHF.

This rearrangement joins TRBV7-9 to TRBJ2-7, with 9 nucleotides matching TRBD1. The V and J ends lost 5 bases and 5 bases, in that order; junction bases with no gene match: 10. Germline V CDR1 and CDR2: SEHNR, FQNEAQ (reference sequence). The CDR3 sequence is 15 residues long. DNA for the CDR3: TGTGCCAGCAGCCCGACGGGACAGGGAGGAAACGAGCAGTACTTC. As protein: CASSPTGQGGNEQYF.